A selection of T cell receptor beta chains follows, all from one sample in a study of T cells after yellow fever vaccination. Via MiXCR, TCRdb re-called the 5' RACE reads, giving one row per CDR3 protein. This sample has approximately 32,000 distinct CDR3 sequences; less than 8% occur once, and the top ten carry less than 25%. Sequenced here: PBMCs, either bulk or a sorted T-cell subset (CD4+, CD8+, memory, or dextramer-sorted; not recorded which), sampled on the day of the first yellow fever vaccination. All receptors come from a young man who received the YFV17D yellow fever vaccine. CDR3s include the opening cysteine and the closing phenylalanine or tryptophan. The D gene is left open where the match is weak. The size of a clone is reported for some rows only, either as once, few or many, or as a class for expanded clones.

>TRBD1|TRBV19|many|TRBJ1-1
CASTNPGGTEAFF
TGTGCCAGTACTAATCCAGGGGGCACTGAAGCTTTCTTT
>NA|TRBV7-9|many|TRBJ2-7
CASSRQVSYEQYF
TGTGCCAGCAGTCGACAGGTTTCCTACGAGCAGTACTTC
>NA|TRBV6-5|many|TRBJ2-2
CASSYLVDTGELFF
TGTGCCAGCAGTTACCTGGTCGACACCGGGGAGCTGTTTTTT
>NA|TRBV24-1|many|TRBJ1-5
CAALFGQPQHF
TGTGCCGCCCTGTTCGGTCAGCCCCAGCATTTT
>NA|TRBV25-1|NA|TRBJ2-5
CASSESGRMGETQYF
TGTGCCAGCAGTGAATCCGGGCGGATGGGGGAGACCCAGTACTTC
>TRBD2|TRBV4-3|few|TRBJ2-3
CASSPGGAGTDTQYF
TGCGCCAGCAGCCCCGGGGGGGCAGGCACAGATACGCAGTATTTT
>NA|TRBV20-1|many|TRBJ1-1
CSARIGTRNTEAFF
TGCAGTGCTAGGATCGGGACTAGGAACACTGAAGCTTTCTTT
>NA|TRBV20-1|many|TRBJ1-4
CSAKGGPNEKLFF
TGCAGTGCTAAGGGGGGTCCCAATGAAAAACTGTTTTTT
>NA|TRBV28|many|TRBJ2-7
CASSLDGLYEQYF
TGTGCCAGCAGTTTGGACGGTCTCTACGAGCAGTACTTC
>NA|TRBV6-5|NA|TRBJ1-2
CASGDSYGYTF
TGTGCCAGCGGTGACAGCTATGGCTACACCTTC
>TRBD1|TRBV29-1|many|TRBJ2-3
CSVVLGQKGDTQYF
TGCAGCGTTGTTTTGGGACAGAAGGGAGATACGCAGTATTTT
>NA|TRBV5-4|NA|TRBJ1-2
CASREKEAYGYTF
TGTGCCAGCCGGGAAAAGGAAGCCTATGGCTACACCTTC
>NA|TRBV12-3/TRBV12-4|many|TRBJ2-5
CASSLLQETQYF
TGTGCCAGCAGTTTACTCCAAGAGACCCAGTACTTC
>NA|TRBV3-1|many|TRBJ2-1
CASSQDWSGDFSYNEQFF
TGTGCCAGCAGCCAAGACTGGTCGGGGGATTTCTCCTACAATGAGCAGTTCTTC
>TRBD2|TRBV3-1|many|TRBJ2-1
CASSLYIGGGYNEQFF
TGTGCCAGCAGCCTATATATAGGCGGGGGTTACAATGAGCAGTTCTTC
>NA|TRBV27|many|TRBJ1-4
CASSQVGGKLFF
TGTGCCAGCAGTCAAGTCGGGGGAAAACTGTTTTTT
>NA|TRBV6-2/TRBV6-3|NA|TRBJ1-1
CASSYFYIAEAFF
TGTGCCAGCAGTTACTTTTACATCGCTGAAGCTTTCTTT
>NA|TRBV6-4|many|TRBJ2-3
CASSTGPTDTQYF
TGTGCCAGCAGCACGGGGCCCACAGATACGCAGTATTTT
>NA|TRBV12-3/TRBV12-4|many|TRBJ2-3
CASSFTTRDGTQYF
TGTGCCAGCAGCTTCACTACTAGGGACGGTACGCAGTATTTT
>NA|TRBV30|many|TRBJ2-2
CAWSAAPESGELFF
TGTGCCTGGAGTGCGGCTCCGGAGTCCGGGGAGCTGTTTTTT
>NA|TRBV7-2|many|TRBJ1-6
CASSPMGRYSPLHF
TGTGCCAGCAGCCCTATGGGGCGGTATTCACCCCTCCACTTT
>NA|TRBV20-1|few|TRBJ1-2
CSAIPLVPLGYTF
TGCAGTGCTATACCCCTCGTCCCCCTCGGCTACACCTTC
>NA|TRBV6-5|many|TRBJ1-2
CAATRFLLGGYTF
TGTGCCGCGACCCGATTTCTCCTTGGGGGCTACACCTTC
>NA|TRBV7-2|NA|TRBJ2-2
CASSLGWDTGELFF
TGTGCCAGCAGCTTAGGTTGGGACACCGGGGAGCTGTTTTTT
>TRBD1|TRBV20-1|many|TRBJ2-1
CSASGTGTEQFF
TGCAGTGCTTCCGGGACAGGGACTGAGCAGTTCTTC
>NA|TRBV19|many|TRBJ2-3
CASSGTEASTDTQYF
TGTGCCAGTAGTGGCACAGAGGCTAGCACAGATACGCAGTATTTT
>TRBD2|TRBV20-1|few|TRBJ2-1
CSARGAGGLISYNEQFF
TGCAGTGCTAGAGGAGCGGGGGGGCTAATCTCCTACAATGAGCAGTTCTTC
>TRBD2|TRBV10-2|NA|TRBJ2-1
CASSDLTGTSLTNEQFF
TGCGCCAGCAGTGACCTGACCGGGACTAGTTTGACCAATGAGCAGTTCTTC
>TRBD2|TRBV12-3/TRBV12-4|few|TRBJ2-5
CASSSPVTSGQETQYF
TGTGCCAGCAGTTCGCCCGTGACTAGCGGCCAAGAGACCCAGTACTTC
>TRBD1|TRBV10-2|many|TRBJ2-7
CASSDRRGTGGLEQYF
TGCGCCAGCAGTGATCGGAGGGGGACAGGGGGGCTCGAGCAGTACTTC
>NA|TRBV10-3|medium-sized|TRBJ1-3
CAIMRDTTGNTIYF
TGTGCCATCATGAGGGATACGACTGGAAACACCATATATTTT
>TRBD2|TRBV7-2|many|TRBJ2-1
CASSFLAVLFF
TGTGCCAGCAGCTTTCTAGCGGTATTGTTCTTC
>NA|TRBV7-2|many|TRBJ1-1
CASSLTGGTEAFF
TGTGCCAGCAGCTTAACGGGGGGCACTGAAGCTTTCTTT
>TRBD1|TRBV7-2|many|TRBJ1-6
CASSLALGQGYSPLHF
TGTGCCAGCAGCTTAGCCCTGGGACAGGGGTATTCACCCCTCCACTTT
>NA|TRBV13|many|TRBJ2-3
CASSLNGPEYF
TGTGCCAGCAGCTTAAATGGTCCGGAGTATTTT
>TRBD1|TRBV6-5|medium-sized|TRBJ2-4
CASDRGLLGNIQYF
TGTGCCAGTGACAGGGGGCTCCTAGGGAACATTCAGTACTTC
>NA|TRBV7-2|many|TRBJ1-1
CASSFTPGSTEAFF
TGTGCCAGCAGCTTTACCCCAGGGTCAACTGAAGCTTTCTTT
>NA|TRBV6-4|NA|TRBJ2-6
CASSQNSGANVLTF
TGTGCCAGCAGTCAAAACTCTGGGGCCAACGTCCTGACTTTC
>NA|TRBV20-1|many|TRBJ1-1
CSARQPNTEAFF
TGCAGTGCTAGACAGCCGAACACTGAAGCTTTCTTT
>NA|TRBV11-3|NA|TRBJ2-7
CASSLYRDHEQYF
TGTGCCAGCAGCTTATACAGGGACCACGAGCAGTACTTC
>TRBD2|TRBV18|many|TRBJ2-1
CASSGGSAYNEQFF
TGTGCCAGCTCCGGGGGGTCGGCCTACAATGAGCAGTTCTTC